The rows below give T cell receptor beta chains drawn from one sample of a study of T cells in Graves' hyperthyroidism and ophthalmopathy. MiXCR, applied by TCRdb to the multiplex PCR reads, yields one record per CDR3 protein. The repertoire holds roughly 740,000 distinct CDR3 sequences, with about 17% as singletons. The specimen was blood. The source is a man between 18 and 35 years old with Graves' hyperthyroidism. Both conserved end residues are part of each CDR3. D genes are given only for firm matches. The size of a clone is reported for some rows only, either as once, few or many, or as a class for expanded clones.

many,TRBD1,TRBV18,TRBJ1-2,14,TGTGCCAGCTCAACGACAGGGGGCTACTATGGCTACACCTTC,CASSTTGGYYGYTF
many,TRBD2,TRBV2,TRBJ2-3,20,TGTGCCAGCAGTGACCCCGGGACTAGCGCCAGAATTCCTAGCACAGATACGCAGTATTTT,CASSDPGTSARIPSTDTQYF
many,TRBD1,TRBV30,TRBJ2-5,13,TGTGCCTGGAGTGTACAGGGGATGGAGACCCAGTACTTC,CAWSVQGMETQYF
many,NA,TRBV6-2/TRBV6-3,TRBJ2-4,13,TGTGCCAGCAGGCTACAGGGCCGGTGGGATCAGTACTTC,CASRLQGRWDQYF
NA,NA,TRBV14,TRBJ1-4,15,TGTGCCAGCAGCACAAGGTGGCAGGGTGAGGAAAAACTGTTTTTT,CASSTRWQGEEKLFF
many,NA,TRBV28,TRBJ1-5,12,TGTGCCAGCAGTTGGGAAGATCAGCCCCAGCATTTT,CASSWEDQPQHF
NA,TRBD2,TRBV29-1,TRBJ2-7,14,TGCAGCGTTGCGGGACTAGCGGCGTCCTACGAGCAGTACTTC,CSVAGLAASYEQYF
few,NA,TRBV6-4,TRBJ2-5,14,TGTGCCAGCGCAGGGAGTACAGCCCCAGAGACCCAGTACTTC,CASAGSTAPETQYF
many,TRBD1,TRBV12-3/TRBV12-4,TRBJ1-5,14,TGTGCCAGCAGTACAGGGGGCGGCAATCAGCCCCAGCATTTT,CASSTGGGNQPQHF
NA,NA,TRBV19,TRBJ1-2,14,TGTGCCAGTAGTAGTGCACCACCCGACTATGGCTACACCTTC,CASSSAPPDYGYTF
NA,TRBD1,TRBV12-3/TRBV12-4,TRBJ2-6,16,TGTGCCAGCAGTTGGGGACAGATCTCTGGGGCCAACGTCCTGACTTTC,CASSWGQISGANVLTF
NA,TRBD2,TRBV30,TRBJ2-1,15,TGTGCCTGGAAGGAGACTAGCGGATTCTACAATGAGCAGTTCTTC,CAWKETSGFYNEQFF
many,NA,TRBV12-3/TRBV12-4,TRBJ2-1,14,TGTGCCAGCAGGAACCGGGACTCCTACAATGAGCAGTTCTTC,CASRNRDSYNEQFF
many,TRBD2,TRBV6-1,TRBJ2-5,17,TGTGCCAGCAGTGTCTTCCCGCTAGCGGGAGGAGAAGTGACCCAGTACTTC,CASSVFPLAGGEVTQYF
NA,TRBD2,TRBV12-3/TRBV12-4,TRBJ2-5,19,TGTGCCAGCAGTTTAAGGATGGCTAGCGGTCCTACCGGGGAAGAGACCCAGTACTTC,CASSLRMASGPTGEETQYF
few,TRBD1,TRBV2,TRBJ1-6,16,TGTGCCAGCAGTTATGGGACAGGGGGCATGAATTCACCCCTCCACTTT,CASSYGTGGMNSPLHF
many,TRBD2,TRBV28,TRBJ2-1,19,TGTGCCAGCAGTTTATCTAGCGGGAGGGCCGTGGTGGCCTACAATGAGCAGTTCTTC,CASSLSSGRAVVAYNEQFF
many,TRBD1,TRBV7-6,TRBJ2-7,13,TGTGCCAGCAGCGCCAGACAGGGCGAGGAGCAGTACTTC,CASSARQGEEQYF
NA,TRBD1,TRBV28,TRBJ2-4,15,TGTGCCAGCAGTCTCTCCGACAGGGGGAAAAACATTCAGTACTTC,CASSLSDRGKNIQYF
many,NA,TRBV5-8,TRBJ1-1,15,TGTGCCAGCAGCTTGGTACAGGCCCTAAACACTGAAGCTTTCTTT,CASSLVQALNTEAFF
many,NA,TRBV6-2/TRBV6-3,TRBJ1-1,13,TGTGCCAGCACTCGGGGGTCGTCCACTGAAGCTTTCTTT,CASTRGSSTEAFF
NA,TRBD2,TRBV7-9,TRBJ2-1,14,TGTGCCAGCAGGAGGACTAGCGGTAACAATGAGCAGTTCTTC,CASRRTSGNNEQFF
NA,TRBD1,TRBV12-3/TRBV12-4,TRBJ2-5,14,TGTGCCAGCAGCCAGGGGACAGGGGAGGAGACCCAGTACTTC,CASSQGTGEETQYF
many,NA,TRBV7-3,TRBJ2-7,13,TGTGCCAGCAGCTTGACCGGGGGCGGCGAGCAGTACTTC,CASSLTGGGEQYF
many,NA,TRBV7-9,TRBJ2-7,14,TGTGCCAGCAGCTTAGGAGGTGTTCCCTACGAGCAGTACTTC,CASSLGGVPYEQYF
few,NA,TRBV11-1,TRBJ2-7,13,TGTGCCAGCAGCTTAGAAACTTCCTACGAGCAGTACTTC,CASSLETSYEQYF
few,NA,TRBV27,TRBJ1-5,15,TGTGCCAGCAGGAACTTAAATTTGGGGAATCAGCCCCAGCATTTT,CASRNLNLGNQPQHF
NA,NA,TRBV29-1,TRBJ1-4,13,TGCAGCGTTGAAGATCCCCTTAATGAAAAACTGTTTTTT,CSVEDPLNEKLFF
many,NA,TRBV3-1,TRBJ2-5,12,TGTGCCAGCAGCCAAGATCTAGAGACCCAGTACTTC,CASSQDLETQYF
many,NA,TRBV7-2,TRBJ2-2,14,TGTGCCAGCAGCTTTCCGTCGAACACCGGGGAGCTGTTTTTT,CASSFPSNTGELFF
few,NA,TRBV6-1,TRBJ2-7,13,TGCGCCAGCAGGCACCTGGACGGCTACGAGCAGTACTTC,CASRHLDGYEQYF
many,NA,TRBV30,TRBJ1-1,14,TGTGCCTGGAGTGTTGGAGCAGGGTACACTGAAGCTTTCTTT,CAWSVGAGYTEAFF
NA,NA,TRBV6-2/TRBV6-3,TRBJ1-5,15,TGTGCCAGCAGCCGCGGCTGGGTGGGCAATCAGCCCCAGCATTTT,CASSRGWVGNQPQHF
few,TRBD1,TRBV28,TRBJ2-7,15,TGTGCCAGCAGTCCAGGGACAGGGTGGGGCCACGAGCAGTACTTC,CASSPGTGWGHEQYF
NA,NA,TRBV20-1,TRBJ2-7,12,TGCAGTGCTAGCGGGAAAGGCTACGAGCAGTACTTC,CSASGKGYEQYF
few,TRBD1,TRBV18,TRBJ1-2,17,TGTGCCAGCTCACAAAACCAGGGGGCGACGACTAACTATGGCTACACCTTC,CASSQNQGATTNYGYTF
NA,NA,TRBV24-1,TRBJ1-5,12,TGTGCCACCAGTGATGGCAATCAGCCCCAGCATTTT,CATSDGNQPQHF
NA,TRBD1,TRBV24-1,TRBJ1-5,11,TGTGCCACCGACAGGGATCAGCCCCAGCATTTT,CATDRDQPQHF
many,NA,TRBV28,TRBJ2-7,15,TGTGCCAGCAGACCGGGCCCCCAGGCATCGATCGAGCAGTACTTC,CASRPGPQASIEQYF
NA,TRBD2,TRBV20-1,TRBJ2-7,15,TGCAGTGCTAGATTAGGAGGCGGGGGCTCCTACGAGCAGTACTTC,CSARLGGGGSYEQYF
NA,NA,TRBV6-1,TRBJ2-1,13,TGTGCCAGCGCCCGGGGGCGGCGGAATGAGCAGTTCTTC,CASARGRRNEQFF
NA,NA,TRBV30,TRBJ2-5,14,TGTGCCTGGAAAAACCGGGACCCACAAGAGACCCAGTACTTC,CAWKNRDPQETQYF
NA,NA,TRBV11-2,TRBJ1-6,15,TGTGCCAGCAGCTTAGACCCAGGGAGGAATTCACCCCTCCACTTT,CASSLDPGRNSPLHF
NA,NA,TRBV2,TRBJ2-2,16,TGTGCCAGCAGTGAGTGGGGCCAGGTCTCCGCCGGGGAGCTGTTTTTT,CASSEWGQVSAGELFF
many,TRBD2,TRBV20-1,TRBJ2-5,15,TGCAGTGCTAGAGTGACTAGCGGGAGTAGGGAGACCCAGTACTTC,CSARVTSGSRETQYF
many,TRBD2,TRBV7-9,TRBJ2-3,15,TGTGCCTCACGCCCATTAGCGGGAGGGCCGGATACGCAGTATTTT,CASRPLAGGPDTQYF
few,TRBD2,TRBV28,TRBJ2-7,16,TGTGCCAGCAGTGAGCCTAGCGGGGACTTATCCTACGAGCAGTACTTC,CASSEPSGDLSYEQYF
NA,TRBD1,TRBV6-5,TRBJ2-5,17,TGTGCCAGCAGTTACTCAGCCAATGGACAGGTCCAAGAGACCCAGTACTTC,CASSYSANGQVQETQYF
once,NA,TRBV28,TRBJ2-7,12,TGTGCCAGCAGTTTAATGGGCCGGGACCAAACCTTC,CASSLMGRDQTF
few,NA,TRBV5-1,TRBJ1-2,14,TGCGCCAGCAGCTTCGAGGGGCCGAACTATGGCTACACCTTC,CASSFEGPNYGYTF
NA,TRBD2,TRBV2,TRBJ2-1,15,TGTGCCAGCAGTGGACTAGCGGGAGGGACGGATGAGCAGTTCTTC,CASSGLAGGTDEQFF
NA,NA,TRBV2,TRBJ1-5,15,TGTGCCGGCAGTGAAGGCAGGGGAGAGGGTCAGCCCCAGCATTTT,CAGSEGRGEGQPQHF
NA,TRBD1,TRBV16,TRBJ2-2,14,TGTGCCAGCAGCCTTCCGACAGGGGCCATGGGGTCCCTTTTT,CASSLPTGAMGSLF
few,TRBD2,TRBV28,TRBJ2-3,16,TGTGCCAGCAGTCAAACTAGCGGGGGGAGCACAGATACGCAGTATTTT,CASSQTSGGSTDTQYF
few,TRBD1,TRBV27,TRBJ2-1,16,TGTGCCAGCACCCTTTTATACAGGACAGGGGTGAATGAGCAGTTCTTC,CASTLLYRTGVNEQFF
NA,NA,TRBV11-3,TRBJ2-3,15,TGTGCCAGCAGCCCGGGGCCGCGCGAGGCAGATACGCAGTATTTT,CASSPGPREADTQYF
many,NA,TRBV2,TRBJ1-4,12,TGTGCCAGCACGGACCGGGATGAAAAACTGTTTTTT,CASTDRDEKLFF
many,NA,TRBV9,TRBJ2-1,13,TGTGCCAGCAGCGTAGATAGGTATACTGAGCAGTTCTTC,CASSVDRYTEQFF